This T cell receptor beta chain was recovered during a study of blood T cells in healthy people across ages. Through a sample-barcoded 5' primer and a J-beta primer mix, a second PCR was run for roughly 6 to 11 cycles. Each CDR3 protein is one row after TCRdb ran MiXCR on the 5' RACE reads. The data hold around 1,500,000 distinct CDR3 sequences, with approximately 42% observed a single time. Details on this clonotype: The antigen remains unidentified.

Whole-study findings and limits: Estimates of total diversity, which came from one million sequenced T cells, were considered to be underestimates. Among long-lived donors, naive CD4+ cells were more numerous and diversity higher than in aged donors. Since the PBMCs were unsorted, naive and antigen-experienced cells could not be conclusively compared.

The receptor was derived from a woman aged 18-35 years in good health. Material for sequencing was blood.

CDR3 residues: CASSVSWPDTQYF. As DNA, the CDR3 is TGTGCCAGCAGTGTGTCCTGGCCAGATACGCAGTATTTT. J is TRBJ2-3 and V is TRBV2; no clear D gene. V was trimmed by 4 bases and J by 4 bases, leaving 9 bases between them. Germline V gene sequence: CDR1 SNHLY, CDR2 FYNNEI. This CDR3 has 13 residues.